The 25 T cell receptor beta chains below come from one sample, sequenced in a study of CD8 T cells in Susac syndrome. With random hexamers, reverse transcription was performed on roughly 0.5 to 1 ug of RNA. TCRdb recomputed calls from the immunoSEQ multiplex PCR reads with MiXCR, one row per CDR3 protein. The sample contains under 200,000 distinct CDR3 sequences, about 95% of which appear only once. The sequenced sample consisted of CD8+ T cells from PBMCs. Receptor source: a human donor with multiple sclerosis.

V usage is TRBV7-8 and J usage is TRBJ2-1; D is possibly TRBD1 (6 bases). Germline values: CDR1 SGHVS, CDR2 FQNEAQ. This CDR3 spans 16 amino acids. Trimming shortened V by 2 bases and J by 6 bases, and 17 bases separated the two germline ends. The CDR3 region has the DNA TGTGCCAGCAGCTTAAGGGGGAGCGGTGCGGGCAATGAGCAGTTCTTC. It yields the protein CASSLRGSGAGNEQFF.

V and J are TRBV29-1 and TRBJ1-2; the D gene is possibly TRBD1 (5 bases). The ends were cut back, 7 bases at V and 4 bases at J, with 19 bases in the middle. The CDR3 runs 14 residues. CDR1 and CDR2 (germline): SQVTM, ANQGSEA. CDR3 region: CSGLTDQSGYGYTF. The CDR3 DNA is TGCAGCGGCTTGACAGACCAAAGCGGCTATGGCTACACCTTC.

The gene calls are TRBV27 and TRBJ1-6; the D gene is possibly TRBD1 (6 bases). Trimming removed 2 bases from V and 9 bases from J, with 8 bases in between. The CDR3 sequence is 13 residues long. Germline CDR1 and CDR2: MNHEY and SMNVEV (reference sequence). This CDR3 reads CASSLPRGSPLHF. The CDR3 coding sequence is TGTGCCAGCAGTTTACCCAGGGGTTCACCCCTCCACTTT.

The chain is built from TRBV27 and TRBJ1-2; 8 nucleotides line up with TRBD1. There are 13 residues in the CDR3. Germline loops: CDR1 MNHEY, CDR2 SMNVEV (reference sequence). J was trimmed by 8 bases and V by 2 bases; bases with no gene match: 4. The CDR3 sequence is CASSLGQGIGYTF. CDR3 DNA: TGTGCCAGCAGTTTAGGACAGGGAATAGGCTACACCTTC.

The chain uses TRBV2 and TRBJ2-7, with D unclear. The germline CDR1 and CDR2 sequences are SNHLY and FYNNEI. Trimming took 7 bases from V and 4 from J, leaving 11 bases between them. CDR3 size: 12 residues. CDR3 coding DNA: TGTGCCAGCAACATACGGAATTACGAGCAGTACTTC. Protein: CASNIRNYEQYF.

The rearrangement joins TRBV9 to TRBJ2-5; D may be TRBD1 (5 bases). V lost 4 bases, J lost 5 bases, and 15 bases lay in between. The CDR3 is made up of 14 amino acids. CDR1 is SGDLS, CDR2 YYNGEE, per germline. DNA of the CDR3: TGTGCCAGCAGCCCCTTAGGGGTGAGTGAGACCCAGTACTTC. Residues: CASSPLGVSETQYF.

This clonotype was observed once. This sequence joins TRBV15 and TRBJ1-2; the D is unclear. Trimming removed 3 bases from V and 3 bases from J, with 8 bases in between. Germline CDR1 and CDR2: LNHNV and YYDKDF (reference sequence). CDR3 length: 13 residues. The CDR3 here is CATSSISYYGYTF. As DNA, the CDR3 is TGTGCCACCAGCAGTATCTCCTACTATGGCTACACCTTC.

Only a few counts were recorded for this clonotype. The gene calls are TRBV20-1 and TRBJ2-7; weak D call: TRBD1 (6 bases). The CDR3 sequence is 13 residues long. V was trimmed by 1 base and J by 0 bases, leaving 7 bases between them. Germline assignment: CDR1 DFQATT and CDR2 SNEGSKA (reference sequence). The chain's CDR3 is CSARGTVSYEQYF. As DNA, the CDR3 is TGCAGTGCTAGAGGGACAGTCTCCTACGAGCAGTACTTC.

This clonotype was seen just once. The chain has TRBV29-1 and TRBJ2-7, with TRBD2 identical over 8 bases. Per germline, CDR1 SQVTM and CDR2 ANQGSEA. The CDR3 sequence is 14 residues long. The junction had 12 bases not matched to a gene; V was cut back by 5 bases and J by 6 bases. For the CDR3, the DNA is TGCAGCGTTCGGACTAGCACCGCCCCAGGCGAGCAGTACTTC. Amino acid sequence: CSVRTSTAPGEQYF.

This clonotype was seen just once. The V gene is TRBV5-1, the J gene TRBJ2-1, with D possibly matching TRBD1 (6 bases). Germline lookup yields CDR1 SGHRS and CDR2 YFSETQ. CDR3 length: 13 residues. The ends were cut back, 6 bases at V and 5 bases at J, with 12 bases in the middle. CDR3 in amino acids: CASMQTGDNEQFF. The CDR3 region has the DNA TGCGCCAGCATGCAGACAGGCGACAATGAGCAGTTCTTC.

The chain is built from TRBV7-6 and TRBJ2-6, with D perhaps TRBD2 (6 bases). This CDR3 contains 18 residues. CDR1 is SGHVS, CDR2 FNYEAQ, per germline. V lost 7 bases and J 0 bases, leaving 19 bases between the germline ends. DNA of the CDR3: TGTGCCAGCACCCCGAGGAGGGTGATCATCTCTGGGGCCAACGTCCTGACTTTC. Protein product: CASTPRRVIISGANVLTF.

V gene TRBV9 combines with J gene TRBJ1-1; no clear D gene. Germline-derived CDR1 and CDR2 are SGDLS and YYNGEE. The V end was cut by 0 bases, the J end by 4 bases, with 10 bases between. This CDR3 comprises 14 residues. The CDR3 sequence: CASSVEGGPTEAFF. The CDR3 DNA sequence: TGTGCCAGCAGCGTAGAAGGAGGGCCCACTGAAGCTTTCTTT. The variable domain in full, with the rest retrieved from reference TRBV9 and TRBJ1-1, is DSGVTQTPKHLITATGQRVTLRCSPRSGDLSVYWYQQSLDQGLQFLIQYYNGEERAKGNILERFSAQQFPDLHSELNLSSLELGDSALYFCASSVEGGPTEAFFGQGTRLTVV.

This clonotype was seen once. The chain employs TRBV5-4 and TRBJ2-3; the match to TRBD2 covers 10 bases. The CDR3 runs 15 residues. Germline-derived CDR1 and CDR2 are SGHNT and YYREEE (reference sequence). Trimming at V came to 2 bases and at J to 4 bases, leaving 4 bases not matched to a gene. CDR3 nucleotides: TGTGCCAGCAGCTTAGCGGGAGGGCCTTCAGATACGCAGTATTTT. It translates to CASSLAGGPSDTQYF.

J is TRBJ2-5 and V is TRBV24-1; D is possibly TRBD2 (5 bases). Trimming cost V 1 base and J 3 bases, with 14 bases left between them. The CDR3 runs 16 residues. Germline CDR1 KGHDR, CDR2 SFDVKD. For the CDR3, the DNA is TGTGCCACCAGTGATTTCACGGAGGACGGGGAAGAGACCCAGTACTTC. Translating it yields CATSDFTEDGEETQYF.

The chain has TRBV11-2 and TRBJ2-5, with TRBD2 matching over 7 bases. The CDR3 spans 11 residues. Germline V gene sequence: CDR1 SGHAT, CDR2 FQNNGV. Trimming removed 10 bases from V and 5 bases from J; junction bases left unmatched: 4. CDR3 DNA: TGTGCCACCGGGGGGACGGAGACCCAGTACTTC. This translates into CATGGTETQYF. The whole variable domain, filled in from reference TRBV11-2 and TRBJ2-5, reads EAGVAQSPRYKIIEKRQSVAFWCNPISGHATLYWYQQILGQGPKLLIQFQNNGVVDDSQLPKDRFSAERLKGVDSTLKIQPAKLEDSAVYLCATGGTETQYFGPGTRLLVL.

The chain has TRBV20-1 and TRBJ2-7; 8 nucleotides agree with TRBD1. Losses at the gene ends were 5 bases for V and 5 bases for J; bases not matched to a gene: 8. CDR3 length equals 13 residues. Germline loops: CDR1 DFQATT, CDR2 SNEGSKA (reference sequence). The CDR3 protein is CSAVQGGVNEQYF. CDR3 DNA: TGCAGTGCTGTACAGGGGGGAGTGAACGAGCAGTACTTC.

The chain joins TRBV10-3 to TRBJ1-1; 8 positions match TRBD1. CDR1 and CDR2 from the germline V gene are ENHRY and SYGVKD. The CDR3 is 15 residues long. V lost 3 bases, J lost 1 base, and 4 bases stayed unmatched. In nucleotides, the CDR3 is TGTGCCATCAGTGATCCCGGGACAGGGAACACTGAAGCTTTCTTT. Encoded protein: CAISDPGTGNTEAFF.

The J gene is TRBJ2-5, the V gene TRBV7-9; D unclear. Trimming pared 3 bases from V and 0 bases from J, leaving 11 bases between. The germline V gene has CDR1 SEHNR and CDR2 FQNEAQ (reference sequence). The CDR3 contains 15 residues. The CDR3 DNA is TGTGCCAGCAGCTTTACCGGGCCATACCAAGAGACCCAGTACTTC. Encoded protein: CASSFTGPYQETQYF.

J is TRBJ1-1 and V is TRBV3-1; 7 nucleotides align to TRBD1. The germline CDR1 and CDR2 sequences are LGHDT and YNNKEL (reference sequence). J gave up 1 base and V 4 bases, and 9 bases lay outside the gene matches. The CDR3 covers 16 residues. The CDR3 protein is CASSPWPGQRNTEAFF. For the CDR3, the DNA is TGTGCCAGCAGCCCCTGGCCGGGACAGAGGAACACTGAAGCTTTCTTT.

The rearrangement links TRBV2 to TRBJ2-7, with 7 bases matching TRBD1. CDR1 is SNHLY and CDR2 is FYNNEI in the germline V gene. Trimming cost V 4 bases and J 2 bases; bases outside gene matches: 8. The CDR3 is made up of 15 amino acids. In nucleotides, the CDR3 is TGTGCCAGCAGTGTAAACCGGGACAGCACCTACGAGCAGTACTTC. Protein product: CASSVNRDSTYEQYF.

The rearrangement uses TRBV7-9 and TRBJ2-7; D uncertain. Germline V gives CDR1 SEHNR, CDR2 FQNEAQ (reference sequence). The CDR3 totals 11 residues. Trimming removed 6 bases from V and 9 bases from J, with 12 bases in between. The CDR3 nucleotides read TGTGCCAGCAGTAGAGAATGGGGGCAGTACTTC. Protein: CASSREWGQYF.

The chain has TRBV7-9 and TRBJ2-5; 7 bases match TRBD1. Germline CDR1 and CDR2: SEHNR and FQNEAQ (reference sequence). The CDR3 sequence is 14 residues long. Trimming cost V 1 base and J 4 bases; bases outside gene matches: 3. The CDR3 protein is CASSLGDRPETQYF. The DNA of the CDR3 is TGTGCCAGCAGCTTAGGGGACAGACCAGAGACCCAGTACTTC.

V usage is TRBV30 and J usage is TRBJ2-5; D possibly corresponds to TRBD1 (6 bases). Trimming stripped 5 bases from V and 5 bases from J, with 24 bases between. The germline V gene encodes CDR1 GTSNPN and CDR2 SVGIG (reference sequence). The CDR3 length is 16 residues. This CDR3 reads CAWDLSHRVYRETQYF. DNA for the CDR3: TGTGCCTGGGACCTCTCACACAGGGTGTACAGGGAGACCCAGTACTTC.

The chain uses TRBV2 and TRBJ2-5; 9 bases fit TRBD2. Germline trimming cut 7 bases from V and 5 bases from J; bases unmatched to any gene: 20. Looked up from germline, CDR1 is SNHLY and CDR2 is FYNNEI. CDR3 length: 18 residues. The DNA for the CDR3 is TGTGCCAGCACCGGAGTGCGGGAGGGCCAAGAGACGTTGGAGACCCAGTACTTC. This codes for CASTGVREGQETLETQYF.

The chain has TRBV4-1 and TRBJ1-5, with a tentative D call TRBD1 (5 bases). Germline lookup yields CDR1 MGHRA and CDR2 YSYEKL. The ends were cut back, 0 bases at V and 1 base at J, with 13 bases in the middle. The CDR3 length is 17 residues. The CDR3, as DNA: TGCGCCAGCAGCCAAGATCCTGGCAGGGTGAGCAATCAGCCCCAGCATTTT. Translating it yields CASSQDPGRVSNQPQHF.